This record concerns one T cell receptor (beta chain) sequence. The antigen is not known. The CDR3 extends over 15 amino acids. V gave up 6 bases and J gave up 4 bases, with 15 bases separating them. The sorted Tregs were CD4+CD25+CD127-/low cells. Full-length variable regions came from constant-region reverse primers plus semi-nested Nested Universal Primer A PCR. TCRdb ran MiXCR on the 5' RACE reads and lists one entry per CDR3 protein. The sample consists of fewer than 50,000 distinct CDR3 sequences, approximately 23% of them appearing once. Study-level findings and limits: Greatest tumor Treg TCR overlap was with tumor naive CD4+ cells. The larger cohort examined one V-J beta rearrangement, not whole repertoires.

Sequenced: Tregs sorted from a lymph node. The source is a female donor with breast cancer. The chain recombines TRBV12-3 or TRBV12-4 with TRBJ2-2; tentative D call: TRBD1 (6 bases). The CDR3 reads CASSHTGSSTGELFF. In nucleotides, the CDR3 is TGTGCCAGCAGCCATACAGGGTCGAGCACCGGGGAGCTGTTTTTT.